These T cell receptor beta chains were read from a single sample in a study of control samples from healthy donors and cancer patients. The assay was immunoSEQ multiplex PCR, and TCRdb's table has in-frame clones only and misses some. Among about 92,000 clones listed, 82% were seen once. Sequenced material: blood. These receptors all stem from a woman aged 60-75 years in good health. CDR3s include the opening cysteine and the closing phenylalanine or tryptophan. The order of the fields is clone size, J gene, V gene, D gene, CDR3 protein, CDR3 DNA. A D gene is named only where the DNA matches it firmly. The listing skips clone size in some rows; elsewhere it reads once, few, many or a size class.

>.|TRBJ1-1|TRBV7-8|.
CASSLTVNTEAFF
TGTGCCAGCAGCTTGACGGTGAACACTGAAGCTTTCTTT
>.|TRBJ1-1|TRBV19|.
CASSISAGSNTEAFF
TGTGCCAGTAGTATTTCGGCAGGATCGAACACTGAAGCTTTCTTT
>.|TRBJ1-1|TRBV5-5|.
CASSWAAANTEAFF
TGTGCCAGCAGCTGGGCGGCAGCGAACACTGAAGCTTTCTTT
>.|TRBJ2-7|TRBV2|TRBD1
CASTGAYEQYF
TGTGCTAGCACAGGGGCCTACGAGCAGTACTTC
>few|TRBJ2-7|TRBV10-1|TRBD1
CASSEGTGGISYEQYF
TGCGCCAGCAGTGAAGGGACAGGGGGCATCTCCTACGAGCAGTACTTC
>.|TRBJ2-6|TRBV5-1|.
CASSLGQASHYSSGANVLTF
TGCGCCAGCAGCTTGGGACAGGCATCTCATTATTCCTCTGGGGCCAACGTCCTGACTTTC
>.|TRBJ1-6|TRBV27|.
CASSLTGPLHF
TGTGCCAGCAGTTTGACGGGTCCCCTCCACTTT
>.|TRBJ2-7|TRBV7-9|TRBD1
CASSYPGQTYEQYF
TGTGCCAGCAGCTATCCGGGACAGACCTACGAGCAGTACTTC
>few|TRBJ2-3|TRBV18|.
CASSPVRRGFSTDTQYF
TGTGCCAGCTCACCAGTCCGACGGGGCTTTAGCACAGATACGCAGTATTTT
>.|TRBJ2-4|TRBV2|TRBD1
CASSVTGQGNIQYF
TGTGCCAGCAGTGTTACTGGACAGGGCAACATTCAGTACTTC
>once|TRBJ2-5|TRBV3-1/TRBV3-2|.
CASSQGLAQHF
TGTGCCAGCAGCCAAGGTCTAGCGCAACACTTC
>few|TRBJ2-1|TRBV30|TRBD1
CAWVTGALDEQFF
TGTGCCTGGGTGACAGGGGCATTGGATGAGCAGTTCTTC
>once|TRBJ2-5|TRBV19|TRBD2
CASSQGAQTSGQETQYF
TGTGCCAGTAGTCAGGGGGCCCAGACTAGCGGGCAGGAGACCCAGTACTTC
>.|TRBJ2-1|TRBV18|.
CASSPGIGVDNEQFF
TGTGCCAGCTCACCTGGAATAGGAGTGGACAATGAGCAGTTCTTC
>.|TRBJ2-7|TRBV6-5|TRBD1
CASRLTGGATYEQYF
TGTGCCAGCAGGTTGACAGGGGGGGCCACCTACGAGCAGTACTTC
>once|TRBJ2-7|TRBV5-6|.
CASSLQGLGEQYF
TGTGCCAGCAGCTTGCAGGGGTTGGGCGAGCAGTACTTC
>.|TRBJ1-2|TRBV6-2/TRBV6-3|.
CASSYMGDLGGYTF
TGTGCCAGCAGTTATATGGGCGACCTAGGAGGCTACACCTTC
>few|TRBJ1-2|TRBV6-1|TRBD1
CASSEWGQSYGYTF
TGTGCCAGCAGTGAATGGGGACAGTCATATGGCTACACCTTC
>.|TRBJ1-2|TRBV5-4|.
CASSLEGRHGYTF
TGTGCCAGCAGCTTGGAAGGTCGTCACGGCTACACCTTC
>.|TRBJ2-1|TRBV2|.
CASSSTTSYNEQFF
TGTGCCAGCAGTTCCACAACGTCCTACAATGAGCAGTTCTTC
>.|TRBJ1-2|TRBV29-1|TRBD1
CSAGQGNYGYTF
TGCAGCGCCGGACAGGGGAACTATGGCTACACCTTC
>.|TRBJ1-5|TRBV19|TRBD1
CASSKMGQRRAQGNQPQHF
TGTGCCAGTAGTAAAATGGGACAGAGAAGGGCTCAGGGCAATCAGCCCCAGCATTTT
>.|TRBJ2-5|TRBV3-1/TRBV3-2|TRBD2
CASSQDSGGSGEQETQYF
TGTGCCAGCAGCCAAGATTCGGGAGGTAGCGGGGAGCAAGAGACCCAGTACTTC
>.|TRBJ2-1|TRBV5-8|.
CASSWKGEAYNEQFF
TGTGCCAGCAGCTGGAAGGGGGAGGCGTACAATGAGCAGTTCTTC
>.|TRBJ1-5|TRBV6-5|.
CASSLGQPLNQPQHF
TGTGCCAGCAGTCTCGGACAGCCCCTCAATCAGCCCCAGCATTTT
>.|TRBJ1-2|TRBV5-1|.
CASRNGGGYTF
TGCGCCAGCAGAAATGGGGGTGGCTACACCTTC
>.|TRBJ2-2|TRBV2|TRBD1
CASDAQGHTGELFF
TGTGCCAGCGATGCACAGGGGCACACCGGGGAGCTGTTTTTT
>.|TRBJ1-5|TRBV6-6|.
CASSTSQGTNQPQHF
TGTGCCAGCAGTACCTCTCAGGGAACCAATCAGCCCCAGCATTTT
>.|TRBJ1-2|TRBV6-5|TRBD1
CASSPRQGRNYGYTF
TGTGCCAGCAGCCCCCGACAGGGGAGGAACTATGGCTACACCTTC
>.|TRBJ2-7|TRBV5-1|TRBD1
CASSPGAGTGDEQYF
TGCGCCAGCAGCCCAGGCGCGGGGACAGGAGACGAGCAGTACTTC
>.|TRBJ2-2|TRBV5-8|.
CASSLGVSADTGELFF
TGTGCCAGCAGCTTGGGTGTTAGCGCGGACACCGGGGAGCTGTTTTTT
>.|TRBJ1-5|TRBV12-3/TRBV12-4|.
CASSLVGFQPQHF
TGTGCCAGCAGTTTAGTTGGATTTCAGCCCCAGCATTTT
>.|TRBJ2-5|TRBV4-3|.
CASSQVWGRGETQYF
TGCGCCAGCAGCCAAGTATGGGGGCGCGGAGAGACCCAGTACTTC
>once|TRBJ2-5|TRBV5-1|.
CASSYGPTETQYF
TGCGCCAGCAGTTATGGACCAACGGAGACCCAGTACTTC
>.|TRBJ1-2|TRBV6-2/TRBV6-3|TRBD1
CASSRDSNYGYTF
TGTGCCAGCAGTCGGGACAGTAACTATGGCTACACCTTC
>.|TRBJ1-2|TRBV11-2|.
CASSLDPGTGTSYTF
TGTGCCAGCAGCTTAGACCCCGGGACGGGTACGAGCTACACCTTC
>.|TRBJ1-1|TRBV5-1|TRBD1
CASSLEGQVHSNTEAFF
TGCGCCAGCAGCCTGGAGGGACAGGTCCACTCGAACACTGAAGCTTTCTTT
>.|TRBJ2-5|TRBV11-3|TRBD2
CASSSLAGYQETQYF
TGTGCCAGCAGCTCGCTAGCGGGGTACCAAGAGACCCAGTACTTC
>.|TRBJ2-7|TRBV7-9|.
CASSLREAYEQYF
TGTGCCAGCAGCTTAAGGGAAGCCTACGAGCAGTACTTC
>.|TRBJ2-3|TRBV5-1|.
CASSLGQIPTDTQYF
TGCGCCAGCAGCTTGGGACAGATCCCCACAGATACGCAGTATTTT
>.|TRBJ1-2|TRBV6-5|.
CASTPDPTSYGYTF
TGTGCCAGCACCCCGGACCCCACCTCCTATGGCTACACCTTC
>.|TRBJ2-3|TRBV15|TRBD1
CATSRGTGPSTDTQYF
TGTGCCACCAGCAGAGGGACAGGTCCTAGCACAGATACGCAGTATTTT
>.|TRBJ2-1|TRBV6-5|.
CASTMGNEQFF
TGTGCCAGCACTATGGGCAATGAGCAGTTCTTC
>.|TRBJ1-2|TRBV5-1|.
CASRRDDYGYTF
TGCGCCAGCAGGAGGGATGACTATGGCTACACCTTC
>.|TRBJ2-3|TRBV18|TRBD2
CASSPPRLAGGATDTQYF
TGTGCCAGCTCACCACCACGACTAGCGGGGGGGGCTACAGATACGCAGTATTTT
>.|TRBJ1-4|TRBV9|.
CASSPADRSNEKLFF
TGTGCCAGCAGCCCCGCCGACCGATCTAATGAAAAACTGTTTTTT
>.|TRBJ2-7|TRBV2|TRBD1
CASNPDRSGEQYF
TGTGCCAGCAACCCGGACAGGTCTGGGGAGCAGTACTTC